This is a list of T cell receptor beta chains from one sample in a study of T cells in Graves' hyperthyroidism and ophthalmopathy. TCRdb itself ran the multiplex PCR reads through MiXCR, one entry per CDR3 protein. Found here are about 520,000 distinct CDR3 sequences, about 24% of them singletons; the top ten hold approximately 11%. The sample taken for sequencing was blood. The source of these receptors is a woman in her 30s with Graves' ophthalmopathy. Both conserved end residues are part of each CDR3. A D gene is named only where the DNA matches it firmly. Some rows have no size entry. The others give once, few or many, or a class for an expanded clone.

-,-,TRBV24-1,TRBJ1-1,TGTGCCACCAGTGATATTGGAAATACTGAAGCTTTCTTT,CATSDIGNTEAFF
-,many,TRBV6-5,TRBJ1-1,TGTGCCAGCAGTTACTCCTCGGCAGGGCAGAACACTGAAGCTTTCTTT,CASSYSSAGQNTEAFF
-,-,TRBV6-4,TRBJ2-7,TGTGCCAGCAGTGCTATCGGTAGCGGAACCTCCTACGAGCAGTACTTC,CASSAIGSGTSYEQYF
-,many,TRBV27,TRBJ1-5,TGTGCCAGCAGTTTATCAGGGGGCAATCAGCCCCAGCATTTT,CASSLSGGNQPQHF
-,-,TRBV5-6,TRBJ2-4,TGTGCCAGCAGCCTAAGGACAGGGAGGGACATTCAGTACTTC,CASSLRTGRDIQYF
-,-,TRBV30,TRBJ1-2,TGTGCCTGGAGTGTCGGAGGGCCATGGAGGGGCTACACCTTC,CAWSVGGPWRGYTF
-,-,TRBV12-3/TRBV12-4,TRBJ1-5,TGTGCCAGCAGTCAATCAGCCAATCAGCCCCAGCATTTT,CASSQSANQPQHF
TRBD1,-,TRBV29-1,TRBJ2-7,TGCAGCGTGGGGGACAGGGGCGAGCAGTACTTC,CSVGDRGEQYF
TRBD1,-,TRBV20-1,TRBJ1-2,TGCAGTGCAACGACAGGGCCTAACTATGGCTACACCTTC,CSATTGPNYGYTF
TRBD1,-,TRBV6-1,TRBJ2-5,TGTGCCAGCAGTGTATCGGGACAGGGGGTAGGGGAGACCCAGTACTTC,CASSVSGQGVGETQYF
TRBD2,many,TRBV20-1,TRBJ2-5,TGCAGTGCGACCAAGGGACTAGCGGGGGCAGAGACCCAGTACTTC,CSATKGLAGAETQYF
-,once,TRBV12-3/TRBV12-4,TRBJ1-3,TGTGCCAGCAGTTTTCTCCCGAGGTGGGGAAACACCATATATTTT,CASSFLPRWGNTIYF
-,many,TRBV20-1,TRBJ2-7,TGCAGTGCTAGCGTCCTTCCACAAGGAAACTCCTACGAGCAGTACTTC,CSASVLPQGNSYEQYF
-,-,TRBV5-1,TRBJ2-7,TGCGCCAGCAGCTTGGGGCTAACGGCATGGACGCCCCTCTACGAGCAGTACTTC,CASSLGLTAWTPLYEQYF
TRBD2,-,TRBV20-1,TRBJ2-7,TGCAGTGCTAGAAGGCTAGCGGGTGAGCAGTACTTC,CSARRLAGEQYF
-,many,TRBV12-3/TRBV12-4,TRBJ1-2,TGTGCCAGCAGTTTCGCCGATAACTATGGCTACACCTTC,CASSFADNYGYTF
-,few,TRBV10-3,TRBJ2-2,TGTGCCATCAGTTCCGGAGCCACCGGGGAGCTGTTTTTT,CAISSGATGELFF
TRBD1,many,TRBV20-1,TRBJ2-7,TGCAGTGTCGTTCCGGGACAGGGTGGGTACGAGCAGTACTTC,CSVVPGQGGYEQYF
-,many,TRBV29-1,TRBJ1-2,TGCAGCGCGTTGTCGCGGGAGGATGAGGACTATGGCTACACCTTC,CSALSREDEDYGYTF
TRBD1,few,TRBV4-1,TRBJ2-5,TGCGCCAGCAGCCAAGATAGGCAGGGGGCCTTGCAGACCCAGTACTTC,CASSQDRQGALQTQYF
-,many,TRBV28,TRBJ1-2,TGTGCCAGCAGCCTAGGGGCACAGGGTATTTATGGCTACACCTTC,CASSLGAQGIYGYTF
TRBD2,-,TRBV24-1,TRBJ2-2,TGTGCCACCAGTGATTCCCTAGCGGGGGACACCGGGGAGCTGTTTTTT,CATSDSLAGDTGELFF
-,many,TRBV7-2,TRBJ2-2,TGTGCCAGCAGCGCCGTTGGGGGGTACACCGGGGAGCTGTTTTTT,CASSAVGGYTGELFF
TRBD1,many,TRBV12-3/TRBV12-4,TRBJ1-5,TGTGCCAGCACCGGGACAGGAACTCGGCAGCCCCAGCATTTT,CASTGTGTRQPQHF
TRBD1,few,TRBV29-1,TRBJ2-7,TGCTGCGCGGGACAGGGAGAGGTCCACGAGCAGTACTTC,CCAGQGEVHEQYF
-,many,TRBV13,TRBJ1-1,TGTGCCAGTAGTTCAGTTGAGGCTGGGACTGAAGCTTTCTTT,CASSSVEAGTEAFF
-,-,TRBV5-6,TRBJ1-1,TGTGCCAGCAGCCCCCGGGAGGGTAAAGCTTTCTTT,CASSPREGKAFF
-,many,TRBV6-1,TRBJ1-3,TGTGCCAGCAGGATGGCCCCGGGAAACACCATATATTTT,CASRMAPGNTIYF
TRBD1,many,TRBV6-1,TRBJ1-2,TGTGCCAGCAGAGGAGGGACAGACTTTAACTATGGCTACACCTTC,CASRGGTDFNYGYTF
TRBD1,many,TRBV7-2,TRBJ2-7,TGTGCCAGCAGCTTTTCCGGGACAGGCTCCTACGAGCAGTACTTC,CASSFSGTGSYEQYF
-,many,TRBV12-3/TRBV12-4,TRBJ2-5,TGTGCCAGCAGTTTTTACAGGCAAGAGACCCAGTACTTC,CASSFYRQETQYF
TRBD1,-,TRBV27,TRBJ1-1,TGTGCCAGCAGTCGGGACAGGAGACCCACCTCGAACACTGAAGCTTTCTTT,CASSRDRRPTSNTEAFF
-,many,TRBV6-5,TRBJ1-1,TGTGCCAGCAGTTACTCAGACATTACTGACACTGAAGCTTTCTTT,CASSYSDITDTEAFF
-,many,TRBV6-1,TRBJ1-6,TGTGCCAGCAGTGTAGTCCGGCAGAACGCAAATTCACCCCTCCACTTT,CASSVVRQNANSPLHF
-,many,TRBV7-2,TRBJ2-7,TGTGCCAGCAGCTCGGAAACGATCTACGAGCAGTACTTC,CASSSETIYEQYF
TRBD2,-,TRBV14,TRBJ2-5,TGTGCCAGCAGCCAAGGACTAGCGGGGGGGCCGCGAGAGACCCAGTACTTC,CASSQGLAGGPRETQYF
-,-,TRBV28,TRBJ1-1,TGTGCCAGCAGTGAGGACGGATTCGCTGAAGCTTTCTTT,CASSEDGFAEAFF
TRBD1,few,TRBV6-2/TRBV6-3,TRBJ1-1,TGTGCCAGCAGTTACGAGGGGACAGGGGGCCACACTGAAGCTTTCTTT,CASSYEGTGGHTEAFF
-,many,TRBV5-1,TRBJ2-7,TGCGCCAGCAGCTTGTACGGGACAGGGGCCTTACGGGGACTAGCGGACACCCAGTACTTC,CASSLYGTGALRGLADTQYF
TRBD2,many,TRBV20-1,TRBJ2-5,TGCAGTGCTGCACCAAGACTAGCGGGACAAGAGACCCAGTACTTC,CSAAPRLAGQETQYF
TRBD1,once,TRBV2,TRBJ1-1,TGTGCCAGCAGTGAAGGGGGGACAGGGGGGACCCTCGGAGCTTTCTTT,CASSEGGTGGTLGAFF
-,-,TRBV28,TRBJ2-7,TGTGCCAGCAGTCCCGGACCGACGGGCGAGCAGTACTTC,CASSPGPTGEQYF
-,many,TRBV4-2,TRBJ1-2,TGTGCCAGCAGCCAAGAGGGATCGGACTATGGCTACACCTTC,CASSQEGSDYGYTF
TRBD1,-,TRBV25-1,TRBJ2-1,TGTGCCAGCAGTAGACCGGGACAGGGATACGATGAGCAGTTCTTC,CASSRPGQGYDEQFF
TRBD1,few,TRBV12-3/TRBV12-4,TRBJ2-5,TGTGCCAGCAGTTTAGCGGCGACAGGGGGAAGGGAGACCCAGTACTTC,CASSLAATGGRETQYF
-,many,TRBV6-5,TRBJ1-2,TGTGCCAGCAGTTACTCGAAGTTTAGGGGCGGGGGCTACACCTTC,CASSYSKFRGGGYTF
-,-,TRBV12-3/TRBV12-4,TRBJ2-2,TGTGCCAGCAGTCGCAGGGTCACCGGGGAGCTGTTTTTT,CASSRRVTGELFF
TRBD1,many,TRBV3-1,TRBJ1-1,TGTGCCAGCAGCCGCCATGGACAGGGGCCTGAAGCTTTCTTT,CASSRHGQGPEAFF
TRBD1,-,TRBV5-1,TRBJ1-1,TGCGCCAGCTGCCTCGACGGGGGACAGGACACTGAAGCTTTCTTT,CASCLDGGQDTEAFF
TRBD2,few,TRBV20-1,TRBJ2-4,TGCAGTGCCACGACTAGCGGCAAAAACATTCAGTACTTC,CSATTSGKNIQYF
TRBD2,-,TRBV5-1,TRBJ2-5,TGCGCCAGCAGCTCACGACTAGCAGGTTTCCAAGAGACCCAGTACTTC,CASSSRLAGFQETQYF
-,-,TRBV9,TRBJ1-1,TGTGCCAGCAGCGTAGGAGGGTCCTCCACTGAAGCTTTCTTT,CASSVGGSSTEAFF
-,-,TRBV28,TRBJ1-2,TGTGCCAGCAGTTTGGCGGGGGGGTTAGGTGGCTACACCTTC,CASSLAGGLGGYTF
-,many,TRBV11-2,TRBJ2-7,TGTGCCAGCAGCGAAAGAGAAGACAGCTCCTACGAGCAGTACTTC,CASSEREDSSYEQYF
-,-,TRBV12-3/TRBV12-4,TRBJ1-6,TGTGCCAGCAGGGTGGACACAGCGGTTCGGTCCCTCCACTTT,CASRVDTAVRSLHF
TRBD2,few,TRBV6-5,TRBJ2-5,TGTGCCAGCAGTTCCCCTGGGACTAGCGCCAGGGAGACCCAGTACTTC,CASSSPGTSARETQYF
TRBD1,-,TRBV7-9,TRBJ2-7,TGTGCCAGCGCAAGAGACAGGGGCTCCTACGAGCAGTACTTC,CASARDRGSYEQYF
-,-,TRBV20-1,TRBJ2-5,TGCAGTGCTGACCATACCGCTCAGGGGCAAGAGACCCAGTACTTC,CSADHTAQGQETQYF